This T cell receptor (beta chain) was documented in a study of spatial heterogeneity in lung cancer. Points from the study as a whole: Tumor mutation counts were tracked by expanded intratumoral alpha and beta TCR counts.

The table lists this clonotype with many counts. Its antigen is not known. The study tagged each TCR cDNA molecule with a unique molecular identifier. TCRdb used MiXCR to reprocess the 5' RACE reads, holding one entry per CDR3 protein. The sample records some 97,000 distinct CDR3 sequences, 4.4% being singletons. Specified time point: sample taken at primary tumor resection. Unsorted whole RNA of tumor, nontumor lung or frozen PBMC was sequenced. Germline V gene sequence: CDR1 SGHTA, CDR2 FQGNSA. Deletions cut 5 bases from V and 6 bases from J, with 8 bases between. CDR3 length: 12 amino acids. Sequencing used lung tumor tissue, obtained at surgery. The V and J genes are TRBV7-2 and TRBJ2-1; D is tentatively TRBD1 or TRBD2 (5 bases each). The TCR sequence derives from a male donor with early-stage non-small cell lung cancer. The CDR3 spells CASSRDRNEQFF. The DNA for the CDR3 is TGTGCCAGCAGCCGGGACCGCAATGAGCAGTTCTTC.